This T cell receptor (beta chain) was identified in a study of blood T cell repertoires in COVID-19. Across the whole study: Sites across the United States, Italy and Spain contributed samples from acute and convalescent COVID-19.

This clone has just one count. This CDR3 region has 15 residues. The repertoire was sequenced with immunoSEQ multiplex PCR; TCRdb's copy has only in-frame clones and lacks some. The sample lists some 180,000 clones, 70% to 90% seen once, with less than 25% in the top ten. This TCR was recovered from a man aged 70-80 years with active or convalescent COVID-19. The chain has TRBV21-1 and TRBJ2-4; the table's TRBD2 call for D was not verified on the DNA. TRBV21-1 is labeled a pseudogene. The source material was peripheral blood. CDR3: CASSNLWREGLARYF. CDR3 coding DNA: TGTGCCAGCAGCAATCTTTGGCGGGAGGGGTTGGCAAGGTACTTC.